These 21 T cell receptor beta chains share one sample of origin, sequenced in a study of T cells in Graves' hyperthyroidism and ophthalmopathy. TCR beta CDR3 region amplification was performed from RNA transcripts. HTBI primers drove first-round RT-PCR of the TCR CDR3. TCRdb used MiXCR to reprocess the multiplex PCR reads, holding one entry per CDR3 protein. In the table there are 500,000 to 750,000 distinct CDR3 sequences, approximately 44% of which are singletons. The sample taken for sequencing was peripheral blood or thyroid tissue (not recorded which). The receptors shown here come from a woman aged 18-30 years with Graves' hyperthyroidism.

This sequence joins TRBV2 and TRBJ1-5, with a tentative D call TRBD1 (5 bases). Trimming took 6 bases from V and 3 from J, leaving 9 bases between them. Per germline, CDR1 SNHLY and CDR2 FYNNEI. The CDR3 loop spans 13 amino acids. The CDR3 DNA is TGTGCCAGCAGAGCGGGGACCAATCAGCCCCAGCATTTT. This gives the protein CASRAGTNQPQHF.

This clonotype was seen ten or more times. The chain recombines TRBV7-8 with TRBJ1-4; a possible D gene is TRBD1 (5 bases). Trimming removed 6 bases at V and 6 bases at J, with 11 bases between. Germline V gene lookup returns CDR1 SGHVS and CDR2 FQNEAQ. The CDR3 contains 13 residues. The DNA for the CDR3 is TGTGCCAGCAGGGTAGGGGTGGATGAAAAACTGTTTTTT. It specifies CASRVGVDEKLFF.

This clonotype was observed a handful of times. The chain combines TRBV5-1 with TRBJ2-5, with TRBD2 as a possible D gene (6 bases). Germline CDR1 is SGHRS and CDR2 is YFSETQ. Trimming stripped 2 bases from V and 5 bases from J, with 19 bases between. The CDR3 consists of 16 residues. The CDR3 spells CASSFNGRRIRETQYF. CDR3 nucleotides: TGCGCCAGCAGCTTTAACGGGAGAAGGATCCGGGAGACCCAGTACTTC. Full variable domain (remainder filled in from reference TRBV5-1 and TRBJ2-5): KAGVTQTPRYLIKTRGQQVTLSCSPISGHRSVSWYQQTPGQGLQFLFEYFSETQRNKGNFPGRFSGRQFSNSRSEMNVSTLELGDSALYLCASSFNGRRIRETQYFGPGTRLLVL.

In this sample, this clonotype turned up a few times. The chain has TRBV2 and TRBJ2-7; 11 positions agree with TRBD2. The CDR3 sequence is 15 residues long. Germline-derived CDR1 and CDR2 are SNHLY and FYNNEI. V lost 4 bases and J lost 3; bases outside the gene matches: 5. CDR3: CASSGGGTSGYEQYF. In DNA form, the CDR3 reads TGTGCCAGCAGTGGGGGAGGGACTAGCGGCTACGAGCAGTACTTC.

This clonotype was seen ten or more times. V is TRBV3-1 and J is TRBJ2-7; D remains ambiguous. Germline V CDR1 and CDR2: LGHDT, YNNKEL (reference sequence). The V and J ends lost 2 bases and 4 bases respectively, with 6 bases between them. The CDR3 extends over 12 amino acids. The CDR3 protein is CASSQSPYEQYF. The CDR3 DNA reads as TGTGCCAGCAGCCAATCCCCGTACGAGCAGTACTTC.

This clonotype was seen many times. This chain joins TRBV12-3 or TRBV12-4 and TRBJ2-7; D could derive from TRBD1 or TRBD2 (5 bases each). The CDR3 runs to 15 residues. With 5 bases removed from V and 3 bases from J, the gap between germline ends came to 17 bases. The CDR3 region is CASSAFWQGRYEQYF. DNA for the CDR3: TGTGCCAGCAGTGCTTTCTGGCAGGGACGCTACGAGCAGTACTTC.

This clonotype was seen many times. The chain employs TRBV7-2 and TRBJ2-5; D is uncertain. The CDR3 has 14 amino acids. CDR1 is SGHTA and CDR2 is FQGNSA in the germline V gene. The ends were cut back, 4 bases at V and 3 bases at J, with 12 bases in the middle. This CDR3 is CASSYPIKKETQYF. The CDR3 region has the DNA TGTGCCAGCAGCTACCCGATTAAAAAAGAGACCCAGTACTTC. Looking up the rest from reference TRBV7-2 and TRBJ2-5 gives the full variable domain: GAGVSQSPSNKVTEKGKDVELRCDPISGHTALYWYRQSLGQGLEFLIYFQGNSAPDKSGLPSDRFSAERTGGSVSTLTIQRTQQEDSAVYLCASSYPIKKETQYFGPGTRLLVL.

This chain links TRBV2 with TRBJ1-2; 9 bases line up with TRBD1. This CDR3 contains 14 residues. Germline assignment: CDR1 SNHLY and CDR2 FYNNEI. Trimming removed 6 bases from V and 3 bases from J; junction bases left unmatched: 5. The CDR3 here is CASSHGTGYYGYTF. CDR3 coding DNA: TGTGCCAGCAGCCATGGGACAGGGTACTATGGCTACACCTTC.

The chain combines TRBV12-3 or TRBV12-4 with TRBJ1-6; 11 nucleotides align to TRBD1. This CDR3 spans 17 amino acids. V dropped 7 bases and J dropped 0; count of bases not matched to a gene: 5. The CDR3 here is CASTLGQGASYNSPLHF. CDR3 bases: TGTGCCAGCACCCTCGGACAGGGGGCCTCCTATAATTCACCCCTCCACTTT.

J is TRBJ1-2 and V is TRBV20-1; the D is unclear. Trimming shortened V by 5 bases and J by 5 bases, and 12 bases separated the two germline ends. The CDR3 sequence is 12 residues long. Per germline, CDR1 DFQATT and CDR2 SNEGSKA (reference sequence). CDR3 nucleotides: TGCAGTGCTCCGAAGGGTCAATATGGCTACACCTTC. This encodes CSAPKGQYGYTF.

This clonotype was detected many times. The chain uses TRBV2 and TRBJ1-5; D is unresolved. The germline V and J ends were trimmed by 3 bases and 7 bases, with 13 bases remaining between them. Germline V gene sequence: CDR1 SNHLY, CDR2 FYNNEI. CDR3 length: 14 amino acids. For the CDR3, the DNA is TGTGCCAGCAGTGACCGCTTTACGGGGCAGCCCCAGCATTTT. Translated: CASSDRFTGQPQHF.

This clonotype occurred many times. The chain couples TRBV29-1 to TRBJ1-1; 9 bases map to TRBD1. Germline V gene sequence: CDR1 SQVTM, CDR2 ANQGSEA. The CDR3 has 14 residues. V lost 6 bases, J lost 5 bases, and 10 bases stayed unmatched. The CDR3 sequence is CSVQWTGAGTEAFF. In DNA form, the CDR3 reads TGCAGCGTCCAATGGACAGGGGCAGGAACTGAAGCTTTCTTT. Using reference TRBV29-1 and TRBJ1-1 for the parts outside the CDR3, the full variable domain is SAVISQKPSRDICQRGTSLTIQCQVDSQVTMMFWYRQQPGQSLTLIATANQGSEATYESGFVIDKFPISRPNLTFSTLTVSNMSPEDSSIYLCSVQWTGAGTEAFFGQGTRLTVV.

This clonotype was seen repeatedly, ten times or more. This chain uses TRBV19 with TRBJ2-5; D may be TRBD2 (5 bases). Germline-derived CDR1 and CDR2 are LNHDA and SQIVND (reference sequence). The CDR3 totals 13 residues. The V end was cut by 2 bases, the J end by 5 bases, with 9 bases between. The CDR3, as DNA: TGTGCCAGTAGTATATACGGGAAGGAGACCCAGTACTTC. This gives the protein CASSIYGKETQYF.

This clonotype was seen many times. The chain uses TRBV29-1 and TRBJ2-7; 7 nucleotides line up with TRBD1. The germline CDR1 and CDR2 sequences are SQVTM and ANQGSEA. The CDR3 runs 13 residues. V shed 6 bases, J shed 6 bases, and the junction held 11 bases outside the gene matches. CDR3 sequence (DNA): TGCAGCGTCGGGACAGACAGCTCGAGCGAGCAGTACTTC. This codes for CSVGTDSSSEQYF.

This clonotype has a count of ten or more. V is TRBV11-2 and J is TRBJ2-5, with 7 bases matching TRBD2. CDR1 is SGHAT, CDR2 FQNNGV, per germline. The CDR3 totals 14 residues. J was trimmed by 4 bases and V by 5 bases; bases with no gene match: 7. The CDR3 protein is CASSDGLDGETQYF. The CDR3 bases are TGTGCCAGCAGCGACGGACTAGATGGAGAGACCCAGTACTTC.

As for this clonotype: The junction departs from the called germline gene at one end, perhaps through a read error. The genes are TRBV15 and TRBJ1-2; no clear D. The CDR3 loop spans 14 amino acids. Germline CDR1 is LNHNV and CDR2 is YYDKDF (reference sequence). In DNA form, the CDR3 reads TGTGCCGCCAGCAGCGGAGGACCGTCCTATGGCTACACCTTC. It translates to CAASSGGPSYGYTF.

This clonotype was observed many times. The gene calls are TRBV5-6 and TRBJ1-1; tentative D call: TRBD1 (5 bases). The CDR3 loop spans 16 amino acids. The V and J ends lost 4 bases and 5 bases respectively, with 21 bases between them. Germline-derived CDR1 and CDR2 are SGHDT and YYEEEE. The CDR3 sequence is CASSRPGRPVGTEAFF. For the CDR3, the DNA is TGTGCCAGCAGCCGCCCGGGACGTCCGGTAGGGACTGAAGCTTTCTTT.

The chain employs TRBV29-1 and TRBJ2-7, with 8 bases fitting TRBD2. CDR1 is SQVTM, CDR2 ANQGSEA, per germline. The V and J ends lost 1 base and 3 bases, in that order; junction bases with no gene match: 8. The CDR3 consists of 15 residues. CDR3 in DNA: TGCAGCGTTGAAGGGCAGCGGGAGTTTTTCTACGAGCAGTACTTC. Translation gives CSVEGQREFFYEQYF.

This clonotype was seen ten or more times. The chain recombines TRBV27 with TRBJ2-7; 11 bases are shared with TRBD2. The J segment lost 3 bases and the V segment lost 3 bases, leaving 4 bases of the junction unmatched. Germline loops: CDR1 MNHEY, CDR2 SMNVEV (reference sequence). The CDR3 length is 15 residues. In DNA, the CDR3 is TGTGCCAGCAGTTTTCGACTAGCGGGACACTACGAGCAGTACTTC. It yields the protein CASSFRLAGHYEQYF.

V gene TRBV19 combines with J gene TRBJ1-5; D might be TRBD1 (5 bases). This CDR3 comprises 17 residues. Deletions cut 5 bases from V and 0 bases from J, with 17 bases between. From germline, CDR1 is LNHDA and CDR2 SQIVND (reference sequence). The CDR3 sequence is CASSFDGRGFSNQPQHF. The CDR3 DNA follows: TGTGCCAGTAGTTTCGACGGGAGGGGTTTTAGCAATCAGCCCCAGCATTTT.

This clonotype has ten or more counts. This chain uses TRBV11-3 with TRBJ2-6, with unresolved D. With 0 bases removed from V and 4 bases from J, the gap between germline ends came to 10 bases. There are 16 residues in the CDR3. Germline loops: CDR1 SGHNT, CDR2 YENEEA. CDR3 protein: CASSLDGVGGANVLTF. Written as DNA, the CDR3 is TGTGCCAGCAGCTTAGATGGGGTGGGGGGGGCCAACGTCCTGACTTTC. The entire variable domain, with the rest obtained from reference TRBV11-3 and TRBJ2-6, is as follows: EAGVVQSPRYKIIEKKQPVAFWCNPISGHNTLYWYLQNLGQGPELLIRYENEEAVDDSQLPKDRFSAERLKGVDSTLKIQPAELGDSAVYLCASSLDGVGGANVLTFGAGSRLTVL.